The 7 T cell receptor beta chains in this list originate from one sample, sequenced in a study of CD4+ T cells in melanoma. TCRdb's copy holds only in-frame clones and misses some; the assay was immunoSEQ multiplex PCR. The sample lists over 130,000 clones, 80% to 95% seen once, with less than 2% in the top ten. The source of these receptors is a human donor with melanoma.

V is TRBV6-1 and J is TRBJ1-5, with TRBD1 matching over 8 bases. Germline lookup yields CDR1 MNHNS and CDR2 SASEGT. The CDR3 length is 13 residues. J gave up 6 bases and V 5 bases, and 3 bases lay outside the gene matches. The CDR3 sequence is CASSLDRAQPQHF. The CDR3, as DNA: TGTGCCAGCAGTTTGGACAGGGCTCAGCCCCAGCATTTT.

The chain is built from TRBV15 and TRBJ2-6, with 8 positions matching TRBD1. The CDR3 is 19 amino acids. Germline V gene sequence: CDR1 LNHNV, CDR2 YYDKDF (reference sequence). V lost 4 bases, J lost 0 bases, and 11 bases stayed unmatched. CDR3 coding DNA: TGTGCCACCAGCAAAAAAGCAGGGGGCTTCCCCTCTGGGGCCAACGTCCTGACTTTC. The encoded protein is CATSKKAGGFPSGANVLTF. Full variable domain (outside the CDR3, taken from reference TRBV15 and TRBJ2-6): DAMVIQNPRYQVTQFGKPVTLSCSQTLNHNVMYWYQQKSSQAPKLLFHYYDKDFNNEADTPDNFQSRRPNTSFCFLDIRSPGLGDTAMYLCATSKKAGGFPSGANVLTFGAGSRLTVL.

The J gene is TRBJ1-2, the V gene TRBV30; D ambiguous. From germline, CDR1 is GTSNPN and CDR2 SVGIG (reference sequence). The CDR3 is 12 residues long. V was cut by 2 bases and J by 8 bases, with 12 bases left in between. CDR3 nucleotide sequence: TGTGCCTGGAGTCCCAGTCCATCGGGCTACACCTTC. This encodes CAWSPSPSGYTF.

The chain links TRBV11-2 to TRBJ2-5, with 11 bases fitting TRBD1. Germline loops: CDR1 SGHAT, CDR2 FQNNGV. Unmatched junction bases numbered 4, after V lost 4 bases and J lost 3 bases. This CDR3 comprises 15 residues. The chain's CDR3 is CASSWGQGVKETQYF. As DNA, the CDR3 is TGTGCCAGCAGCTGGGGACAGGGGGTGAAAGAGACCCAGTACTTC.

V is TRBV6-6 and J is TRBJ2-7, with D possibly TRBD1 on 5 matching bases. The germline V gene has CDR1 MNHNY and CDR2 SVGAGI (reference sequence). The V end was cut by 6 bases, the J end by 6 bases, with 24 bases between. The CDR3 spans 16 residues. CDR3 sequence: CASRPVNVRQGGEQYF. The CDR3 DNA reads TGTGCCAGCAGACCCGTTAACGTGCGGCAGGGTGGCGAGCAGTACTTC.

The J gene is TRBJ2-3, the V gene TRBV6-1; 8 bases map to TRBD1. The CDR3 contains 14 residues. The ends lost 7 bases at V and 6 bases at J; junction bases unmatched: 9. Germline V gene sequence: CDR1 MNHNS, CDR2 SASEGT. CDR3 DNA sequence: TGTGCCAGCAATGACGGGACAGGCGCGGATACGCAGTATTTT. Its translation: CASNDGTGADTQYF.

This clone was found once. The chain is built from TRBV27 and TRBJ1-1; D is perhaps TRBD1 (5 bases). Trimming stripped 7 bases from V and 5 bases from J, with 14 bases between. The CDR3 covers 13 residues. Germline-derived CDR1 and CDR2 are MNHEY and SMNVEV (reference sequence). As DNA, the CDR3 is TGTGCCAGCAAACTCTCCGGGGGGACTGAAGCTTTCTTT. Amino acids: CASKLSGGTEAFF.